These 10 T cell receptor beta chains were all obtained from the same sample, sequenced in a study of control samples from healthy donors and cancer patients (dated by TCRdb to about 2020). Libraries came from the immunoSEQ multiplex PCR assay. TCRdb limited this immuneACCESS table to in-frame rearrangements with V and J called. A share of clones is missing; checked studies link under half to unresolved V genes, and the rest is unexplained. Here the sample has roughly 88,000 clones; around four fifths occur a single time. The ten largest clonotypes hold more than 15% of the sample. Material for sequencing was blood. These receptors were obtained from a young man in good health.

CDR3 residues: CSVGGVNQPQHF. The CDR3 bases are TGCAGCGTTGGGGGAGTAAATCAGCCCCAGCATTTT. The chain joins TRBV29-1 to TRBJ1-5; no firm D call. Germline CDR1 reads SQVTM; CDR2 reads ANQGSEA. Trimming took off 4 bases at V and 4 bases at J, with 8 bases between the two ends. The CDR3 spans 12 residues.

The genes are TRBV6-5 and TRBJ1-1, with a weak D call TRBD1 (6 bases). The length of the CDR3 is 14 residues. V was pared by 6 bases and J by 4 bases, with 15 bases between. Germline assignment: CDR1 MNHEY and CDR2 SVGAGI. The CDR3 coding sequence is TGTGCCAGCAGACGACAGGCCACGGGCACTGAAGCTTTCTTT. Protein sequence: CASRRQATGTEAFF.

The rearrangement links TRBV6-5 to TRBJ2-5, with 9 bases that match TRBD1. Trimming cost V 7 bases and J 5 bases; bases outside gene matches: 11. The CDR3 totals 15 residues. Germline CDR1 and CDR2: MNHEY and SVGAGI. In DNA, the CDR3 is TGTGCCAGCACCCGAGGAGGGACAGGGATGGAGACCCAGTACTTC. Protein sequence: CASTRGGTGMETQYF.

The chain carries TRBV6-5 and TRBJ1-6; the match to TRBD1 covers 7 bases. CDR1 MNHEY and CDR2 SVGAGI come from the germline V gene. There are 14 residues in the CDR3. Losses at the gene ends were 7 bases for V and 8 bases for J; bases not matched to a gene: 8. CDR3 residues: CASTLGQADSPLHF. In DNA form, the CDR3 reads TGTGCCAGCACCCTCGGACAGGCTGATTCACCCCTCCACTTT.

This clone was found a few times. This chain links TRBV7-3 with TRBJ2-3, with a weak D call TRBD1 (6 bases). CDR3 length: 13 amino acids. V was pared by 6 bases and J by 3 bases, with 10 bases between. Germline assignment: CDR1 SGHTA and CDR2 FQGTGA. The CDR3 DNA reads TGTGCCAGCAGACCCACAGGGACAGATACGCAGTATTTT. Amino acids: CASRPTGTDTQYF.

Details on this clone: Given a much more abundant clone one base away, this may be a read error. This CDR3 is CASSLDRGTEAFF. Written as DNA, the CDR3 is TGTGCCAGCAGCTTAGACAGGGGCACTGAAGCTTTCTTT. The chain combines TRBV11-2 with TRBJ1-1; a possible D gene is TRBD1 (6 bases). Per the germline V gene, CDR1 is SGHAT and CDR2 is FQNNGV. The V gene lost 0 bases and the J gene lost 4 bases, with 6 bases spanning the gap. CDR3 length: 13 amino acids. Full variable domain (remainder filled in from reference TRBV11-2 and TRBJ1-1): EAGVAQSPRYKIIEKRQSVAFWCNPISGHATLYWYQQILGQGPKLLIQFQNNGVVDDSQLPKDRFSAERLKGVDSTLKIQPAKLEDSAVYLCASSLDRGTEAFFGQGTRLTVV.

The J gene is TRBJ2-3, the V gene TRBV5-1, with a weak D call TRBD1 (6 bases). The CDR3 is 16 amino acids. Germline CDR1 reads SGHRS; CDR2 reads YFSETQ. The germline V and J ends were trimmed by 4 bases and 2 bases, with 17 bases remaining between them. The CDR3 spells CASSHGYRDTTDTQYF. The CDR3 DNA reads as TGCGCCAGCAGCCACGGGTACCGGGACACCACAGATACGCAGTATTTT.

The CDR3 region is CASSIDQNTGELFF. The CDR3 DNA sequence: TGTGCCAGCTCGATAGACCAGAACACCGGGGAGCTGTTTTTT. The chain recombines TRBV18 with TRBJ2-2, with D unclear. Trimming removed 6 bases from V and 1 base from J, with 9 bases in between. Germline CDR1 KGHSH, CDR2 LQKENI. This CDR3 comprises 14 residues.

This chain joins TRBV9 and TRBJ1-5, with no clear D. V was trimmed by 2 bases and J by 7 bases, leaving 10 bases between them. CDR1 and CDR2 (germline): SGDLS, YYNGEE. The CDR3 length is 13 residues. The DNA for the CDR3 is TGTGCCAGCAGCGTGGGTCTGGGGCAGCCCCAGCATTTT. This translates into CASSVGLGQPQHF.

The chain employs TRBV2 and TRBJ2-7, with TRBD2 as a possible D gene (6 bases). Trimming stripped 7 bases from V and 6 bases from J, with 13 bases between. The CDR3 loop spans 12 amino acids. Looked up from germline, CDR1 is SNHLY and CDR2 is FYNNEI. CDR3 coding DNA: TGTGCCAGCACCATAACCGGGGGCGAGCAGTACTTC. It specifies CASTITGGEQYF.